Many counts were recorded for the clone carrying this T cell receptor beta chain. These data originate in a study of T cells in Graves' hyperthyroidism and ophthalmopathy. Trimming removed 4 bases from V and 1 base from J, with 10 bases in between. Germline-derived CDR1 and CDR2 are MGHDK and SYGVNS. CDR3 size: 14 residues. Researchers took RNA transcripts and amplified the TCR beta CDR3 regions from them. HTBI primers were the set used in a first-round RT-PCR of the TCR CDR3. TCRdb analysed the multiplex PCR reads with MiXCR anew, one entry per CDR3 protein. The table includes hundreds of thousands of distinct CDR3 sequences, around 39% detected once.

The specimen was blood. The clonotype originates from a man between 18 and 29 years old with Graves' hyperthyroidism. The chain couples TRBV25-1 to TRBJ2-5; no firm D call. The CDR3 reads CASSVIGGQETQYF. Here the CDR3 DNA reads TGTGCCAGCAGTGTGATCGGCGGCCAAGAGACCCAGTACTTC.